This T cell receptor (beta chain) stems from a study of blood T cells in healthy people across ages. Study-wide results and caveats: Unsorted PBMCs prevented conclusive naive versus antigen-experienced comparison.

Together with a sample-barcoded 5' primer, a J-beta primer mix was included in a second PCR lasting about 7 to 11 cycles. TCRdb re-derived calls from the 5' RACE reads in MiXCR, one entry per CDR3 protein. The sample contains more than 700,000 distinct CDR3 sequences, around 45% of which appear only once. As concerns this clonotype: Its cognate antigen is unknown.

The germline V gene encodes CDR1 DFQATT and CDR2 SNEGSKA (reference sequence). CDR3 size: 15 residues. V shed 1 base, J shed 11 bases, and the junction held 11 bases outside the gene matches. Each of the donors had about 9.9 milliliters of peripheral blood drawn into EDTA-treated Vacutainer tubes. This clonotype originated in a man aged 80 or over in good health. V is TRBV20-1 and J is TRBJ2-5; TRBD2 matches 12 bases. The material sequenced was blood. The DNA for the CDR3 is TGCAGTGCTAGAGCTAGCGGGAGGGACGGGTATGAGCAGTACTTC. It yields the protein CSARASGRDGYEQYF.